The 31 T cell receptor beta chains below come from one sample, sequenced in a study of CD8 T cells in ankylosing spondylitis. TCRdb reprocessed the 5' RACE reads with MiXCR, giving one entry per CDR3 protein. This sample has 250,000 to 400,000 distinct CDR3 sequences; around a tenth occur once, and the top ten carry 9.1%. Source material: blood, either unsorted or a sorted T cell fraction (not recorded which). The origin of the receptors is a female donor with ankylosing spondylitis or in good health (not recorded which).

The rearrangement joins TRBV20-1 to TRBJ2-3; possible D gene TRBD1, 5 bases. The ends were cut back, 6 bases at V and 0 bases at J, with 16 bases in the middle. Germline CDR1 is DFQATT and CDR2 is SNEGSKA (reference sequence). This CDR3 is built from 15 residues. The CDR3 bases are TGCAGTGCCTCATCCCCGACAGAGAGCACAGATACGCAGTATTTT. Translating it yields CSASSPTESTDTQYF.

This clonotype was recorded many times. J is TRBJ1-6 and V is TRBV20-1; 8 nucleotides line up with TRBD1. The CDR3 consists of 16 residues. CDR1 DFQATT and CDR2 SNEGSKA come from the germline V gene (reference sequence). V lost 5 bases to trimming and J lost 4 bases; unmatched junction nucleotides: 10. For the CDR3, the DNA is TGCAGTGCTCTAGGACAGGGTCTCACATATAATTCACCCCTCCACTTT. It is translated as CSALGQGLTYNSPLHF.

With respect to this clonotype: A single base separates this from a much larger clone, so it may be a read error. The chain employs TRBV6-1 and TRBJ1-1; TRBD1 is a possible D gene (6 bases). CDR3 size: 15 residues. Germline CDR1 MNHNS, CDR2 SASEGT. CDR3: CGSTHEGGWSTEAFF. The CDR3 coding sequence is TGTGGCAGCACTCACGAGGGGGGCTGGAGCACTGAAGCTTTCTTT.

This clonotype was seen at least ten times. The V call is TRBV10-2, the J call TRBJ1-6, with D unclear. V shed 2 bases and J shed 3 bases, with 8 bases lying between them. CDR1 is WSHSY, CDR2 SAAADI, per germline. The CDR3 runs 15 residues. CDR3 nucleotides: TGCGCCAGCAGTGAGGACCCACACTATAATTCACCCCTCCACTTT. It specifies CASSEDPHYNSPLHF.

This clonotype was observed many times. The chain employs TRBV20-1 and TRBJ2-1; no reliable D call. The CDR3 runs to 15 residues. V gave up 0 bases and J gave up 8 bases, with 17 bases separating them. The germline gives CDR1 DFQATT, CDR2 SNEGSKA (reference sequence). The CDR3, as DNA: TGCAGTGCTAGAGAATGGGTCCGACCTAACGATGAGCAGTTCTTC. Encoded protein: CSAREWVRPNDEQFF.

This clonotype was seen more than once but under ten times. The chain has TRBV18 and TRBJ1-5, with TRBD1 matching over 9 bases. Looked up from germline, CDR1 is KGHSH and CDR2 is LQKENI. The CDR3 extends over 15 amino acids. Unmatched junction bases numbered 7, after V lost 5 bases and J lost 5 bases. This CDR3 reads CASSSDRGVYQPQHF. The CDR3 DNA reads TGTGCCAGCTCATCGGACAGGGGAGTGTATCAGCCCCAGCATTTT.

This clonotype was counted many times. The chain employs TRBV6-1 and TRBJ2-3, with D maybe TRBD1 (6 bases). Germline V gene data show CDR1 as MNHNS and CDR2 as SASEGT. There are 15 residues in the CDR3. Trimming cost V 5 bases and J 4 bases, with 16 bases left between them. DNA of the CDR3: TGTGCCAGCAGTCCTTCGACAGGAAGACCAGATACGCAGTATTTT. Translation: CASSPSTGRPDTQYF.

This clonotype was seen a handful of times. The V and J genes are TRBV12-3 or TRBV12-4 and TRBJ2-2; TRBD2 is a possible D gene (5 bases). CDR3 size: 16 residues. Trimming removed 6 bases at V and 2 bases at J, with 16 bases between. Here the CDR3 reads CASSGTGSFNTGELFF. The CDR3 coding sequence is TGTGCCAGCAGCGGTACGGGAAGCTTTAACACCGGGGAGCTGTTTTTT.

The sample holds many counts of this clonotype. The rearrangement uses TRBV20-1 and TRBJ2-5; TRBD2 might be the D (5 bases). CDR3 length equals 13 residues. Trimming removed 1 base at V and 1 base at J, with 7 bases between. Per the germline V gene, CDR1 is DFQATT and CDR2 is SNEGSKA (reference sequence). The CDR3 nucleotides are TGCAGTGCTAGAGGACTATCCCAAGAGACCCAGTACTTC. As protein: CSARGLSQETQYF.

This clonotype came up a few times. At one boundary the junction diverges from the germline segment, which might be a read error. DNA of the CDR3: TGCAGCGTTGTTCAAGAGCCCCAGTACTTC. It specifies CSVVQEPQYF. This sequence joins TRBV29-1 and TRBJ2-5; D call uncertain. The CDR3 is made up of 10 amino acids. From germline, CDR1 is SQVTM and CDR2 ANQGSEA.

The chain links TRBV30 to TRBJ2-7; TRBD2 aligns across 8 bases. The germline V gene encodes CDR1 GTSNPN and CDR2 SVGIG (reference sequence). The J segment lost 3 bases and the V segment lost 3 bases, leaving 13 bases of the junction unmatched. The CDR3 is made up of 16 amino acids. In DNA form, the CDR3 reads TGTGCCTGGAGGGGAGCGGGGGCCGCTCTTATCTACGAGCAGTACTTC. Its translation is CAWRGAGAALIYEQYF.

The chain has TRBV30 and TRBJ2-5; TRBD2 might be the D (6 bases). Per germline, CDR1 GTSNPN and CDR2 SVGIG (reference sequence). The CDR3 length is 14 residues. Trimming removed 6 bases from V and 0 bases from J, with 14 bases in between. The CDR3 DNA follows: TGTGCCTGCAATGCCGCGGGGTACCAAGAGACCCAGTACTTC. It encodes CACNAAGYQETQYF.

V usage is TRBV15 and J usage is TRBJ2-2; possibly TRBD2 for D (6 bases). Germline V lookup: CDR1 LNHNV, CDR2 YYDKDF (reference sequence). The V end was cut by 1 base, the J end by 6 bases, with 12 bases between. The CDR3 is 15 amino acids. CDR3 in amino acids: CATSRVRGLAGELFF. CDR3 DNA sequence: TGTGCCACCAGCAGAGTGCGGGGTTTGGCCGGGGAGCTGTTTTTT.

The chain is built from TRBV5-2 and TRBJ1-5. TRBV5-2 has pseudogene status. The CDR3 is made up of 13 amino acids. For the CDR3, the DNA is TGTGCCAGCGCCCAGGCGGTCGGACAGCCCCAGCATTTT. Residues: CASAQAVGQPQHF.

This chain connects TRBV27 to TRBJ2-1, with 10 bases lining up with TRBD2. This CDR3 is built from 15 residues. Germline-derived CDR1 and CDR2 are MNHEY and SMNVEV (reference sequence). The trim removed 6 bases at V and 7 bases at J, leaving 9 bases unmatched. CDR3 nucleotide sequence: TGTGCCAGCAGCCCTCTAGCGGGAGCCGCGAATGAGCAGTTCTTC. Its protein product is CASSPLAGAANEQFF.

The CDR3 DNA reads as TGTGCCAGCAGTGAAATGAGGACAAATGAAGCTTTCTTT. It specifies CASSEMRTNEAFF. This rearrangement joins TRBV6-1 to TRBJ1-1, with D possibly matching TRBD1 (5 bases). Trimming removed 2 bases at V and 7 bases at J, with 11 bases between. The CDR3 contains 13 residues. Germline CDR1 reads MNHNS; CDR2 reads SASEGT.

This clonotype was counted between two and nine times. The chain links TRBV2 to TRBJ2-2; D gene ambiguous. The CDR3 is 14 amino acids. Germline assignment: CDR1 SNHLY and CDR2 FYNNEI. V was cut by 4 bases and J by 2 bases, with 8 bases left in between. The CDR3 sequence: CASSVNSNTGELFF. Here the CDR3 DNA reads TGTGCCAGCAGTGTCAACAGCAACACCGGGGAGCTGTTTTTT.

This chain joins TRBV7-2 and TRBJ1-1; D may be TRBD1 (6 bases). The CDR3 contains 13 residues. Germline CDR1 reads SGHTA; CDR2 reads FQGNSA. Between the trimmed V and J ends, which lost 7 bases and 8 bases, there was a span of 17 bases. CDR3 loop: CASKNTGTREAFF. CDR3 DNA sequence: TGTGCCAGCAAAAACACAGGGACACGGGAAGCTTTCTTT.

This clonotype came up many times. This sequence joins TRBV7-8 and TRBJ2-1; maybe TRBD2 (6 bases). Germline assignment: CDR1 SGHVS and CDR2 FQNEAQ. Trimming shortened V by 8 bases and J by 5 bases, and 16 bases separated the two germline ends. The CDR3 length is 14 residues. CDR3 DNA: TGTGCCAGCCGTAAGGGAGGAAAGAACAATGAGCAGTTCTTC. This translates into CASRKGGKNNEQFF.

The rearrangement links TRBV4-2 to TRBJ2-7, with TRBD2 identical over 7 bases. V lost 1 base to trimming and J lost 7 bases; unmatched junction nucleotides: 10. Germline values: CDR1 LGHNA, CDR2 YNFKEQ. There are 15 residues in the CDR3. This CDR3 reads CASSQVGGSSREQYF. CDR3 bases: TGTGCCAGCAGCCAAGTCGGCGGGAGCTCTAGAGAGCAGTACTTC.

This clonotype came up many times. J is TRBJ2-7 and V is TRBV28; TRBD2 aligns across 10 bases. The CDR3 consists of 14 residues. Germline CDR1 MDHEN, CDR2 SYDVKM. J lost 4 bases, V lost 5 bases, and 5 bases had no gene match. Here the CDR3 reads CASSPPGLAYEQYF. CDR3 bases: TGTGCCAGCAGTCCCCCGGGACTAGCGTACGAGCAGTACTTC.

This clonotype was detected only a few times. The chain is built from TRBV29-1 and TRBJ2-1, with D tentatively TRBD2 (6 bases). The CDR3 extends over 14 amino acids. Per germline, CDR1 SQVTM and CDR2 ANQGSEA. V dropped 5 bases and J dropped 6 bases, with 17 bases sitting between them. The CDR3 coding sequence is TGCAGCGTTTTAAGACTAGAAAGAGTCAATGAGCAGTTCTTC. Protein: CSVLRLERVNEQFF.

This clonotype was picked up many times. The chain employs TRBV5-5 and TRBJ2-7; no clear D. V lost 4 bases and J lost 4, with 9 bases in between. CDR1 is SGHKS, CDR2 YYEKEE, per germline (reference sequence). The CDR3 consists of 12 residues. The CDR3 coding sequence is TGTGCCAGCAGCGTTATACCTTACGAGCAGTACTTC. As protein: CASSVIPYEQYF.

This clonotype was detected ten times or more. The V gene is TRBV10-3, the J gene TRBJ2-7, with 9 bases fitting TRBD1. V gave up 0 bases and J gave up 4 bases; unmatched junction bases: 4. CDR3 length: 15 amino acids. CDR1 is ENHRY, CDR2 SYGVKD, per germline. CDR3: CAISESTGGGYEQYF. The CDR3 bases are TGTGCCATCAGTGAGTCGACAGGGGGAGGGTACGAGCAGTACTTC.

This clonotype turned up a few times. V and J are TRBV18 and TRBJ1-2; 7 nucleotides agree with TRBD1. The CDR3 has 15 residues. CDR1 and CDR2 (germline): KGHSH, LQKENI. The V gene end was trimmed by 1 base and the J gene end by 4 bases; junction bases not matched to a gene: 6. The chain's CDR3 is CASSPRSDRFYGYTF. CDR3 nucleotides: TGTGCCAGCTCACCACGATCGGACAGGTTCTATGGCTACACCTTC.

The sample holds many counts of this clonotype. The rearrangement joins TRBV29-1 to TRBJ1-1; 9 nucleotides match TRBD1. V shed 4 bases and J 4 bases; nucleotides not matched to a gene: 1. Germline assignment: CDR1 SQVTM and CDR2 ANQGSEA. This CDR3 comprises 12 residues. The DNA for the CDR3 is TGCAGCGTTGGGACAGGGGTCACTGAAGCTTTCTTT. Translation gives CSVGTGVTEAFF.

The table lists this clonotype with a count of one. The chain carries TRBV12-3 or TRBV12-4 and TRBJ1-5; D unclear. Trimming shortened V by 3 bases and J by 0 bases, and 12 bases separated the two germline ends. This CDR3 is built from 16 residues. The CDR3 protein is CASSLPGSASNQPQHF. Here the CDR3 DNA reads TGTGCCAGCAGTTTGCCCGGGTCAGCTAGCAATCAGCCCCAGCATTTT.

This clonotype was seen repeatedly, ten times or more. The gene calls are TRBV5-1 and TRBJ2-1; possible D gene TRBD1, 5 bases. Between the trimmed V and J ends, which lost 0 bases and 1 base, there was a span of 11 bases. This CDR3 spans 16 amino acids. Germline V gene lookup returns CDR1 SGHRS and CDR2 YFSETQ. The chain's CDR3 is CASSLVAGLSYNEQFF. The CDR3 DNA sequence: TGCGCCAGCAGCTTGGTTGCAGGGTTGTCCTACAATGAGCAGTTCTTC.

The chain carries TRBV14 and TRBJ2-3, with 11 positions matching TRBD2. The V segment lost 3 bases and the J segment 3 bases; nucleotides outside the gene matches: 5. This CDR3 region has 16 residues. CDR1 and CDR2 (germline): SGHDN, FVKESK. The CDR3 loop is CASSHRLAGKTDTQYF. DNA of the CDR3: TGTGCCAGCAGCCATCGACTAGCGGGGAAAACAGATACGCAGTATTTT.

This clonotype has a count of ten or more. The J gene is TRBJ2-7, the V gene TRBV10-3, with D possibly being TRBD2 (6 bases). V lost 0 bases and J 0 bases, leaving 12 bases between the germline ends. CDR1 and CDR2 from the germline V gene are ENHRY and SYGVKD. The length of the CDR3 is 16 residues. The CDR3 DNA reads as TGTGCCATCAGTGAGTCTACGGGACTTAACTCCTACGAGCAGTACTTC. Amino acid sequence: CAISESTGLNSYEQYF.

This clonotype was recorded at least ten times. This chain joins TRBV11-2 and TRBJ2-1; 12 bases line up with TRBD2. CDR3 size: 19 residues. Germline assignment: CDR1 SGHAT and CDR2 FQNNGV. The V and J ends lost 5 bases and 0 bases, in that order; junction bases with no gene match: 11. CDR3 nucleotides: TGTGCCAGCAGCCTAGGGACCCTAGCGGGAGGGGGCTCCTACAATGAGCAGTTCTTC. As protein: CASSLGTLAGGGSYNEQFF.